The entry below gives a single T cell receptor beta chain sequence along with its context. As yet, its antigen is unknown. Profiling relied on immunoSEQ multiplex PCR, and the TCRdb table lists in-frame clones only, not all of them. The sample shows over 75,000 clones, approximately 90% of them seen only once. The data were obtained in a study of graft-versus-host responses after intestinal transplantation. With 6 bases removed from V and 2 bases from J, the gap between germline ends came to 18 bases. The CDR3 runs to 16 residues. The germline V gene encodes CDR1 MDHEN and CDR2 SYDVKM. The TCR was taken from a human donor who was the organ donor for an intestinal transplant. Sequencing used unstimulated CD4+ T cells sorted from spleen or lymph node cells, obtained before transplant. The J gene is TRBJ2-3, the V gene TRBV28, with TRBD1 as a possible D gene (6 bases). CDR3 nucleotides: TGTGCCAGCAGGCCAAACAGGGTGAGGGCCACAGATACGCAGTATTTT. Encoded protein: CASRPNRVRATDTQYF.